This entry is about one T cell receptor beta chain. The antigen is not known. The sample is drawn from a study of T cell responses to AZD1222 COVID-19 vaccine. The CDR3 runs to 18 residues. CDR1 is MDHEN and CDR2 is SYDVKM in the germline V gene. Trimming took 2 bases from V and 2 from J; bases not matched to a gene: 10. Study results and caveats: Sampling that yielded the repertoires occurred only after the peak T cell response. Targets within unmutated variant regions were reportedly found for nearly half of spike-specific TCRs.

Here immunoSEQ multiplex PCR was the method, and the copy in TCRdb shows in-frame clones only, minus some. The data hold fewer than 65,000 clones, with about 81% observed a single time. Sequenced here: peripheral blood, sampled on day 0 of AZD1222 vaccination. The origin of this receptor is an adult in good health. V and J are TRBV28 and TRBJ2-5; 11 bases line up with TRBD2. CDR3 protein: CASSLSGSGLAAQETQYF. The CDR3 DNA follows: TGTGCCAGCAGTTTAAGCGGGTCGGGACTAGCGGCTCAAGAGACCCAGTACTTC. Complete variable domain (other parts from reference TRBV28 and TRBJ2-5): DVKVTQSSRYLVKRTGEKVFLECVQDMDHENMFWYRQDPGLGLRLIYFSYDVKMKEKGDIPEGYSVSREKKERFSLILESASTNQTSMYLCASSLSGSGLAAQETQYFGPGTRLLVL.